The 3 T cell receptor beta chains listed next were all sequenced from one sample in a study of blood T cell repertoires in COVID-19. TCRdb's copy holds only in-frame clones and misses some; the assay was immunoSEQ multiplex PCR. The data show 100,000 or so clones, with 85% seen just once and about 1.8% held by the top ten. Input material: peripheral blood. The source of these receptors is a woman in her sixties or seventies with active or convalescent COVID-19.

This chain joins TRBV19 and TRBJ1-2; D perhaps matches TRBD1 (5 bases). Looked up from germline, CDR1 is LNHDA and CDR2 is SQIVND (reference sequence). The CDR3 is 13 residues long. Trimming removed 8 bases at V and 5 bases at J, with 15 bases between. This CDR3 reads CASDSGIWYGYTF. CDR3 coding DNA: TGTGCCAGTGACTCAGGGATTTGGTATGGCTACACCTTC.

This sequence joins TRBV6-5 and TRBJ2-4; a weak D match, TRBD1 (6 bases). The CDR3 spans 14 residues. V dropped 6 bases and J dropped 8 bases, with 17 bases sitting between them. Germline loops: CDR1 MNHEY, CDR2 SVGAGI. CDR3 nucleotides: TGTGCCAGCAGCGACAACAGGGCCGGGGACATTCAGTACTTC. Its protein is CASSDNRAGDIQYF.

This clone came up a few times. The chain combines TRBV12-3 or TRBV12-4 with TRBJ1-6; D may be TRBD1 (5 bases). This CDR3 is built from 13 residues. Trimming cost V 5 bases and J 10 bases, with 12 bases left between them. In DNA, the CDR3 is TGTGCCAGCAGTCGACCAGGGTTATCACCCCTCCACTTT. It encodes CASSRPGLSPLHF.